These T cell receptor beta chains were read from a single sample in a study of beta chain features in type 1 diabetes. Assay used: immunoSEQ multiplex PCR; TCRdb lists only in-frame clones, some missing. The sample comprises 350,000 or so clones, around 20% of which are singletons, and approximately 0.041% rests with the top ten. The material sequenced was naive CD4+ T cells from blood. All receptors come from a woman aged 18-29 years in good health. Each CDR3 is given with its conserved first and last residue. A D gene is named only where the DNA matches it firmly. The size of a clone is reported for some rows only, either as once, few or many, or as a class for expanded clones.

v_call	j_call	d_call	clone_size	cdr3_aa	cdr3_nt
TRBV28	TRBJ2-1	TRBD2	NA	CASSTSGRHNEQFF	TGTGCCAGCAGTACGAGCGGGAGGCACAATGAGCAGTTCTTC
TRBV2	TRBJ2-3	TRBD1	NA	CANPTGPTTDTQYF	TGTGCCAACCCGACAGGGCCCACCACAGATACGCAGTATTTT
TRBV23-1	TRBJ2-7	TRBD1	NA	CASSSPRDRVHEQYF	TGCGCCAGCAGTTCACCACGGGACAGGGTGCACGAGCAGTACTTC
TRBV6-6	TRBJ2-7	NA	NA	CASSYSNYDEQYF	TGTGCCAGCAGTTACTCCAACTACGACGAGCAGTACTTC
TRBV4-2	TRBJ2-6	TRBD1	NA	CASSSRTGGSSGANVLTF	TGTGCCAGCAGTTCTAGGACAGGGGGTAGCTCTGGGGCCAACGTCCTGACTTTC
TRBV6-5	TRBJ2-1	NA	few	CASSRPDRFNEQFF	TGTGCCAGCAGCCGTCCCGACAGGTTCAATGAGCAGTTCTTC
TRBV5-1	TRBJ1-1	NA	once	CASRSGVGTEAFF	TGCGCCAGCAGATCGGGGGTGGGCACTGAAGCTTTCTTT
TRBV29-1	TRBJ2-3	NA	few	CSVTGGPDTQYF	TGCAGCGTAACCGGAGGTCCAGATACGCAGTATTTT
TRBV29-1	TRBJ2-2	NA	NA	CSVESDTGELFF	TGCAGCGTTGAATCAGACACCGGGGAGCTGTTTTTT
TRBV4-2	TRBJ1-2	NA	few	CASSQEGRTYGYTF	TGTGCCAGCAGCCAAGAGGGGCGGACCTATGGCTACACCTTC
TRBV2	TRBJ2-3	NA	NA	CASSEPSGGTDTQYF	TGTGCCAGCAGTGAGCCGTCAGGGGGCACAGATACGCAGTATTTT
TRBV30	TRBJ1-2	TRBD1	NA	CAWTLTGGGYGYTF	TGTGCCTGGACTCTGACAGGGGGCGGTTATGGCTACACCTTC
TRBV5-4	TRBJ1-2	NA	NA	CASSLVGADGYTF	TGTGCCAGCAGCTTGGTTGGGGCGGATGGCTACACCTTC
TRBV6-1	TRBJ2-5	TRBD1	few	CASSVDPGTGEETQYF	TGTGCCAGCAGTGTGGACCCCGGGACAGGGGAAGAGACCCAGTACTTC
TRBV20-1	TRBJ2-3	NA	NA	CSATLRGTQYF	TGCAGTGCGACACTCCGGGGTACGCAGTATTTT
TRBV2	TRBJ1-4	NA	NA	CASRLIRDFEKLFF	TGTGCCAGCAGACTAATCCGGGACTTTGAAAAACTGTTTTTT
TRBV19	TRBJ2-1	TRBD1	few	CASSPHGDRAGGEQFF	TGTGCCAGTAGTCCCCACGGGGACAGGGCCGGCGGTGAGCAGTTCTTC
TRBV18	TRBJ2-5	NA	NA	CASSPRETQYF	TGTGCCAGCTCACCGAGGGAGACCCAGTACTTC
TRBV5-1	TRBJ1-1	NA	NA	CASRRNRVVNTEAFF	TGCGCCAGCAGACGGAACAGGGTCGTGAACACTGAAGCTTTCTTT
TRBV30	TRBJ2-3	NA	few	CAWANGNGGDTQYF	TGTGCCTGGGCAAATGGAAATGGCGGAGATACGCAGTATTTT
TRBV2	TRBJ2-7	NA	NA	CASSVSSYEQYF	TGTGCCAGCAGCGTTAGCTCCTACGAGCAGTACTTC
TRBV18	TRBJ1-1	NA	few	CASSLGQSNTEAFF	TGTGCCAGCTCGTTGGGCCAGTCGAACACTGAAGCTTTCTTT
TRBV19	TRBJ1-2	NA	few	CASSMRQGKGYTF	TGTGCCAGTAGTATGAGGCAGGGGAAGGGCTACACCTTC
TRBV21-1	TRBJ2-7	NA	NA	CASSVQAGPYEQYF	TGTGCCAGCAGCGTACAGGCCGGACCCTACGAGCAGTACTTC
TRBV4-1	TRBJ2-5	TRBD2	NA	CASSSGTSGYQETQYF	TGCGCCAGCAGCTCCGGGACTAGCGGTTACCAAGAGACCCAGTACTTC
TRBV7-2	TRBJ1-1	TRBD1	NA	CASSSRTGPTEAFF	TGTGCCAGCAGCTCAAGGACAGGTCCGACTGAAGCTTTCTTT
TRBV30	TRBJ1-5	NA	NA	CAWSKSSRNQPQHF	TGTGCCTGGAGTAAGTCGAGCCGCAATCAGCCCCAGCATTTT
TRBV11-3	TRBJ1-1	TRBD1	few	CASSTTGEHEAFF	TGTGCCAGCAGCACAACAGGGGAGCATGAAGCTTTCTTT
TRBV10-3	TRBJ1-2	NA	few	CAISLQGTNYGYTF	TGTGCCATCAGCCTACAGGGTACTAACTATGGCTACACCTTC